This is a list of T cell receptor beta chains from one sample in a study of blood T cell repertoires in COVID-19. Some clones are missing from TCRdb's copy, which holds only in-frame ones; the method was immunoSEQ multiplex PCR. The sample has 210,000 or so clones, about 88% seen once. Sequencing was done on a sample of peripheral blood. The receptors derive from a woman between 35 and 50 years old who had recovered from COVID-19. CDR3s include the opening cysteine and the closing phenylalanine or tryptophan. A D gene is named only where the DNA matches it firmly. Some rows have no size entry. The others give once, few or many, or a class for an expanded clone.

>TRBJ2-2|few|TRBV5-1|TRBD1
CASSGGTGTGELFF
TGCGCCAGCAGCGGAGGGACAGGCACCGGGGAGCTGTTTTTT
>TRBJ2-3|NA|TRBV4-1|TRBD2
CASSQGLLLAGGSGTQYF
TGCGCCAGCAGCCAAGGCCTACTCCTAGCGGGAGGAAGCGGTACGCAGTATTTT
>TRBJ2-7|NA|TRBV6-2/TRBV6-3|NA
CASSYSLQYGVYEQYF
TGTGCCAGCAGTTATAGTCTCCAGTACGGGGTTTACGAGCAGTACTTC
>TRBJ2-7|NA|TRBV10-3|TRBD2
CAISPYSGSDYEQYF
TGTGCCATCAGTCCTTATAGCGGGAGCGACTACGAGCAGTACTTC
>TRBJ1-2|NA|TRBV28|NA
CASRQYSLIFPYGYTF
TGTGCCAGCCGCCAATACAGTTTAATATTCCCGTATGGCTACACCTTC
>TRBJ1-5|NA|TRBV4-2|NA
CASSRSRVGGNQPQHF
TGTGCCAGCAGCCGGAGCCGGGTCGGGGGCAATCAGCCCCAGCATTTT
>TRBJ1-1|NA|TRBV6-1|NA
CASSEGKGGTTEAFF
TGTGCCAGCAGTGAAGGTAAGGGAGGGACCACTGAAGCTTTCTTT
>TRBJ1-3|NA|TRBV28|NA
CASSSPGSTIYF
TGTGCCAGCAGCTCACCCGGGAGCACCATATATTTT
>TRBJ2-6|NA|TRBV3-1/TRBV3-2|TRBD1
CASSPTETGVRSGANVLTF
TGTGCCAGCAGCCCGACCGAGACAGGGGTCCGCTCTGGGGCCAACGTCCTGACTTTC
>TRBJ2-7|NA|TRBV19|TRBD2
CASTSLAGAQYEQYF
TGTGCCAGTACTTCCTTAGCGGGAGCCCAATACGAGCAGTACTTC
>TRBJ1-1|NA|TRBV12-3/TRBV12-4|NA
CASSLYRGTEAFF
TGTGCCAGCAGTTTATATAGGGGCACTGAAGCTTTCTTT
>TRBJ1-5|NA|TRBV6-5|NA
CASSTQYSNQPQHF
TGTGCCAGCAGCACTCAATATAGCAATCAGCCCCAGCATTTT
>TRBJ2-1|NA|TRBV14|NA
CASSRWGDAYNEQFF
TGTGCCAGCAGCCGATGGGGGGATGCCTACAATGAGCAGTTCTTC
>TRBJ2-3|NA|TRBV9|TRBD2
CASSPPGLADTDTQYF
TGTGCCAGCAGCCCCCCGGGACTAGCGGACACAGATACGCAGTATTTT
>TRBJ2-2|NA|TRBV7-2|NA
CASSLLREVGGELFF
TGTGCCAGCAGCTTACTTAGGGAGGTCGGCGGGGAGCTGTTTTTT
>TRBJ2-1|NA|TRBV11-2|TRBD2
CASKPGLAGSYNEQFF
TGTGCCAGCAAACCGGGACTAGCGGGCTCCTACAATGAGCAGTTCTTC
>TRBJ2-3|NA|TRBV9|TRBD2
CASSVAPFSGIADTQYF
TGTGCCAGCAGCGTAGCCCCCTTTAGCGGGATTGCAGATACGCAGTATTTT
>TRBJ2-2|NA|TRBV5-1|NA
CASSLVGTSNTGELFF
TGCGCCAGCAGCTTGGTAGGGACTTCGAACACCGGGGAGCTGTTTTTT
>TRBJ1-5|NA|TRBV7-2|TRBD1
CASSLLTGGLDQPQHF
TGTGCCAGCAGCCTATTGACAGGGGGTTTGGATCAGCCCCAGCATTTT
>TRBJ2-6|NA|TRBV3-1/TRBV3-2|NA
CASSQARAAWANVLTF
TGTGCCAGCAGCCAAGCCAGGGCCGCCTGGGCCAACGTCCTGACTTTC
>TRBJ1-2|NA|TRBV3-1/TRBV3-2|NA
CASSQEDTAYGYTF
TGTGCCAGCAGCCAAGAGGACACAGCTTATGGCTACACCTTC
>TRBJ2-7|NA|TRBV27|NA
CASSFRGGVGEQYF
TGTGCCAGCAGTTTCCGAGGGGGGGTGGGCGAGCAGTACTTC
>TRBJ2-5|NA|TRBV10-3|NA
CATNWALGQETQYF
TGTGCCACCAATTGGGCGTTAGGTCAAGAGACCCAGTACTTC
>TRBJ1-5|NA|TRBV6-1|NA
CASSERDSNQPQHF
TGTGCCAGCAGTGAGAGGGATAGCAATCAGCCCCAGCATTTT